This T cell receptor beta chain was documented in a study of blood T cells in healthy people across ages. The J segment lost 8 bases and the V segment lost 5 bases, leaving 13 bases of the junction unmatched. CDR1 and CDR2 from the germline V gene are MNHNY and SVGAGI (reference sequence). CDR3 length: 16 residues. Sample-barcoded 5' priming and a J-beta primer mix drove a second PCR of 7 to 11 cycles. MiXCR was run by TCRdb on the 5' RACE reads, yielding one entry per CDR3 protein. The sample yields 1.5 million or so distinct CDR3 sequences, 35% to 45% seen once. This TCR derives from a woman aged 18-35 years in good health. Source material: blood. This rearrangement joins TRBV6-6 to TRBJ2-1, with 9 bases matching TRBD2. In DNA form, the CDR3 reads TGTGCCAGCAGTCGAGAGATAAGGACTAGCGTGCATGAGCAGTTCTTC. It translates to CASSREIRTSVHEQFF.